The 11 T cell receptor beta chains below all came from one sample that was sequenced in a study of blood T cell repertoires in COVID-19. Here immunoSEQ multiplex PCR was the method, and the copy in TCRdb shows in-frame clones only, minus some. The sample has some 140,000 clones, around 87% seen once. The sample was peripheral blood. The receptors were gathered from a woman aged 45-65 years who had recovered from COVID-19.

The chain has TRBV5-8 and TRBJ2-5, with D possibly matching TRBD1 (5 bases). CDR1 SGHTS and CDR2 YDEGEE come from the germline V gene. Trimming shortened V by 0 bases and J by 1 base, and 13 bases separated the two germline ends. CDR3 length: 16 residues. DNA of the CDR3: TGTGCCAGCAGCTTGGGACAGCTGACGACCCAAGAGACCCAGTACTTC. This gives the protein CASSLGQLTTQETQYF. Full variable domain (outside the CDR3, taken from reference TRBV5-8 and TRBJ2-5): EAGVTQSPTHLIKTRGQQATLRCSPISGHTSVYWYQQALGLGLQFLLWYDEGEERNRGNFPPRFSGRQFPNYSSELNVNALELEDSALYLCASSLGQLTTQETQYFGPGTRLLVL.

The gene calls are TRBV5-6 and TRBJ2-5, with a weak D call TRBD2 (5 bases). Trimming took off 0 bases at V and 7 bases at J, with 13 bases between the two ends. The CDR3 totals 14 residues. CDR1 and CDR2 from the germline V gene are SGHDT and YYEEEE. DNA of the CDR3: TGTGCCAGCAGCTTGGGGTCCGCGAGGGCGACCCAGTACTTC. It is translated as CASSLGSARATQYF. Full variable domain (rest looked up from reference TRBV5-6 and TRBJ2-5): DAGVTQSPTHLIKTRGQQVTLRCSPKSGHDTVSWYQQALGQGPQFIFQYYEEEERQRGNFPDRFSGHQFPNYSSELNVNALLLGDSALYLCASSLGSARATQYFGPGTRLLVL.

The chain has TRBV5-1 and TRBJ1-5; the D is unclear. V dropped 0 bases and J dropped 5 bases, with 6 bases sitting between them. CDR1 SGHRS and CDR2 YFSETQ come from the germline V gene. The CDR3 has 13 residues. The CDR3 DNA follows: TGCGCCAGCAGCTTGGACAGTGATCAGCCCCAGCATTTT. Encoded protein: CASSLDSDQPQHF.

DNA of the CDR3: TGCAGCGTTGCCCCGACAGGGATGGCAGATACGCAGTATTTT. As protein: CSVAPTGMADTQYF. The rearrangement joins TRBV29-1 to TRBJ2-3; 7 bases are a match to TRBD1. The CDR3 totals 14 residues. V dropped 4 bases and J dropped 4; count of bases not matched to a gene: 8. Germline V gene sequence: CDR1 SQVTM, CDR2 ANQGSEA.

The chain joins TRBV11-2 to TRBJ2-7; 9 bases agree with TRBD2. V trimming: 2 bases; J trimming: 3 bases; junction bases outside the gene matches: 5. The germline gives CDR1 SGHAT, CDR2 FQNNGV. The CDR3 sequence is 15 residues long. The CDR3 loop is CASSLHAGGHYEQYF. The DNA for the CDR3 is TGTGCCAGCAGCTTACACGCGGGAGGGCACTACGAGCAGTACTTC.

The chain carries TRBV3-1 (or the pseudogene TRBV3-2) and TRBJ1-6; TRBD1 matches at 9 bases. Losses at the gene ends were 6 bases for V and 3 bases for J; bases not matched to a gene: 3. The V gene's germline CDR1 is LGHDT and CDR2 YNNKEL (reference sequence). The CDR3 has 15 residues. The CDR3 here is CASSRQGDYNSPLHF. The CDR3 region has the DNA TGTGCCAGCAGTCGACAGGGGGACTATAATTCACCCCTCCACTTT.

This sequence joins TRBV19 and TRBJ1-2; 9 nucleotides line up with TRBD1. Germline V gene sequence: CDR1 LNHDA, CDR2 SQIVND (reference sequence). CDR3 size: 16 residues. The junction had 8 bases not matched to a gene; V was cut back by 6 bases and J by 0 bases. In nucleotides, the CDR3 is TGTGCCAGTAGGGAACAGGGGGCGGATACTAACTATGGCTACACCTTC. This sequence encodes CASREQGADTNYGYTF.

This chain links TRBV7-8 with TRBJ2-1; a weak D match, TRBD2 (7 bases). The V end was cut by 2 bases, the J end by 13 bases, with 15 bases between. From germline, CDR1 is SGHVS and CDR2 FQNEAQ. The CDR3 runs to 13 residues. CDR3 protein: CASSLTRGGIQFF. The CDR3 coding sequence is TGTGCCAGCAGCTTAACTAGGGGGGGGATCCAGTTCTTC.

The J gene is TRBJ1-3, the V gene TRBV2; D is ambiguous. This CDR3 contains 15 residues. Trimming removed 4 bases from V and 1 base from J, with 11 bases in between. CDR1 and CDR2 from the germline V gene are SNHLY and FYNNEI. The CDR3 reads CASSGAGFSGNTIYF. The CDR3 nucleotides read TGTGCCAGCAGTGGTGCGGGGTTTTCTGGAAACACCATATATTTT.

The V gene is TRBV12-3 or TRBV12-4, the J gene TRBJ2-1; D call uncertain. V lost 6 bases, J lost 10 bases, and 16 bases lay in between. The CDR3 is 13 amino acids. The CDR3 region is CASRTPAAGEQFF. The CDR3 bases are TGTGCCAGCAGAACACCCGCTGCAGGCGAGCAGTTCTTC.

The CDR3 DNA reads TGTGCCAGTTCCCCCCCGTCGGGGGTGGCGACCGGGGAGCTGTTTTTT. Its translation is CASSPPSGVATGELFF. The chain links TRBV19 to TRBJ2-2, with a possible D match to TRBD2 (6 bases). CDR3 size: 16 residues. The germline V and J ends were trimmed by 8 bases and 5 bases, with 21 bases remaining between them. From germline, CDR1 is LNHDA and CDR2 SQIVND (reference sequence). Full variable domain (rest looked up from reference TRBV19 and TRBJ2-2): DGGITQSPKYLFRKEGQNVTLSCEQNLNHDAMYWYRQDPGQGLRLIYYSQIVNDFQKGDIAEGYSVSREKKESFPLTVTSAQKNPTAFYLCASSPPSGVATGELFFGEGSRLTVL.